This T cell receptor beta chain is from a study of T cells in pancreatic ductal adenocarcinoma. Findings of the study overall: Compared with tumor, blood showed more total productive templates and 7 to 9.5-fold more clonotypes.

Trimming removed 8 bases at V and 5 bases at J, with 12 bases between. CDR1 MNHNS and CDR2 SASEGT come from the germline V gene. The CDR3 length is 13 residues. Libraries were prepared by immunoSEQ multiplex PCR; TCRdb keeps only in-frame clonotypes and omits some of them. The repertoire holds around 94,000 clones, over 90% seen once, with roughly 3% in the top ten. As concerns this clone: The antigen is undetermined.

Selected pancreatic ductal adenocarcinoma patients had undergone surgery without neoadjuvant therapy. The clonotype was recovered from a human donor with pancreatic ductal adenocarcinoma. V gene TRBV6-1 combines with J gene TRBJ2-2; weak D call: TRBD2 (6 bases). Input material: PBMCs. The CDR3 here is CASRGDLTGELFF. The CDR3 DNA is TGTGCCAGCCGTGGGGACTTAACCGGGGAGCTGTTTTTT.